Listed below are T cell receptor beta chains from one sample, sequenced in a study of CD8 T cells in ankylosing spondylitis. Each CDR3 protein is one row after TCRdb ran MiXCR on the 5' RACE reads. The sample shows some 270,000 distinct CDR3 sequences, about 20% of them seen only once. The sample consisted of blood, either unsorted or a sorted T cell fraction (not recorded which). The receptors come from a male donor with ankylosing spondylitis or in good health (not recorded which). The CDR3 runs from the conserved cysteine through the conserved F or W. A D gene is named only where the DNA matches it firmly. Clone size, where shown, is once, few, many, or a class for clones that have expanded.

CSARDRTKSSYEQYF TGCAGTGCTAGAGACCGGACCAAGAGCTCCTACGAGCAGTACTTC TRBJ2-7 TRBV20-1 NA NA
CASLSGPGELFF TGCGCCAGCCTTTCGGGTCCCGGGGAGCTGTTTTTT TRBJ2-2 TRBV5-1 NA NA
CASRRTTAYEQYF TGTGCCAGCAGGAGGACTACGGCCTACGAGCAGTACTTC TRBJ2-7 TRBV28 NA NA
CASSQRSGGSGNTIYF TGCGCCAGCAGCCAAAGATCCGGGGGCTCTGGAAACACCATATATTTT TRBJ1-3 TRBV4-1 NA NA
CASSELAGGSNEQFF TGCGCCAGCAGTGAATTAGCGGGAGGCTCCAATGAGCAGTTCTTC TRBJ2-1 TRBV10-1 NA TRBD2
CASTLGQGFYEQYF TGTGCCAGCACCTTGGGACAGGGGTTCTACGAGCAGTACTTC TRBJ2-7 TRBV7-6 NA TRBD1
CASSQDWTALGWDTEAFF TGCGCCAGCAGCCAAGATTGGACAGCTTTAGGGTGGGACACTGAAGCTTTCTTT TRBJ1-1 TRBV4-1 NA NA
CASSLADWNYGYTF TGTGCCAGCAGCTTGGCCGATTGGAATTATGGCTACACCTTC TRBJ1-2 TRBV7-9 many NA
CATSGGQGASYEQYF TGTGCCACCAGCGGGGGACAGGGGGCCTCCTACGAGCAGTACTTC TRBJ2-7 TRBV15 NA TRBD1
CSVGRTYDTGGLFF TGCAGCGTTGGGAGGACCTACGACACCGGGGGGCTGTTTTTT TRBJ2-2 TRBV29-1 NA NA
CASSPMGGAEAFF TGTGCCAGCAGCCCCATGGGGGGGGCTGAAGCTTTCTTT TRBJ1-1 TRBV7-6 NA NA
CSARDGTGGKEGLTYNEQFF TGCAGTGCTAGAGATGGGACAGGGGGCAAGGAGGGCCTCACCTACAATGAGCAGTTCTTC TRBJ2-1 TRBV20-1 few TRBD1
CASSFSSGGEQFF TGTGCCAGCAGTTTCTCTAGCGGCGGAGAGCAGTTCTTC TRBJ2-1 TRBV12-3/TRBV12-4 few TRBD2
CASSPHQVHTQYF TGTGCCAGCAGCCCGCATCAGGTTCATACGCAGTATTTT TRBJ2-3 TRBV7-9 NA NA
CASSPNRDTQYF TGTGCCAGCAGCCCGAATCGGGATACGCAGTATTTT TRBJ2-3 TRBV12-3/TRBV12-4 many NA
CASSQRGDYEQYF TGCGCCAGCAGCCAAAGGGGGGACTACGAGCAGTACTTC TRBJ2-7 TRBV4-1 NA NA
CASSQGLAGMYEQFF TGTGCCAGCAGCCAAGGACTAGCGGGAATGTATGAGCAGTTCTTC TRBJ2-1 TRBV12-3/TRBV12-4 few TRBD2
CASSLTSGSGETQYF TGCGCCAGCAGCTTGACTAGCGGGAGTGGGGAGACCCAGTACTTC TRBJ2-5 TRBV5-1 few TRBD2
CASGETSGTYNEQFF TGTGCCAGCGGGGAGACTAGCGGGACTTACAATGAGCAGTTCTTC TRBJ2-1 TRBV28 few TRBD2
CASSYSRGQSSNTGELFF TGTGCCAGCAGTTACTCGAGGGGACAGTCATCGAACACCGGGGAGCTGTTTTTT TRBJ2-2 TRBV6-5 NA TRBD1
CSVGLAGGDNEQYF TGCAGCGTTGGGCTAGCGGGAGGGGACAACGAGCAGTACTTC TRBJ2-7 TRBV29-1 few TRBD2
CASSLGTSGSFWEQFF TGTGCCAGCAGTTTAGGGACTAGCGGGAGTTTCTGGGAGCAGTTCTTC TRBJ2-1 TRBV12-3/TRBV12-4 NA TRBD2
CSVGAGISYEQYF TGCAGCGTTGGGGCAGGGATCTCCTACGAGCAGTACTTC TRBJ2-7 TRBV29-1 NA NA
CASSFRSTDEQYF TGTGCCAGCAGTTTTAGGTCCACGGACGAGCAGTACTTC TRBJ2-7 TRBV28 NA NA
CASSSVGTGLQETQYF TGTGCCAGCAGCTCAGTCGGGACAGGGCTTCAAGAGACCCAGTACTTC TRBJ2-5 TRBV7-9 few TRBD1
CASSLGQGARTGELFF TGTGCCAGCAGCTTGGGACAGGGGGCGCGCACCGGGGAGCTGTTTTTT TRBJ2-2 TRBV11-2 NA TRBD1
CASSPGGSGLDETQYF TGTGCCAGCAGCCCTGGTGGCTCCGGACTCGACGAGACCCAGTACTTC TRBJ2-5 TRBV11-3 NA NA
CASSRDRNYEQYF TGTGCCAGCAGCCGGGACCGAAACTACGAGCAGTACTTC TRBJ2-7 TRBV12-3/TRBV12-4 few NA
CASRPLAGVGDEQFF TGTGCCAGCAGACCGCTAGCGGGAGTTGGCGATGAGCAGTTCTTC TRBJ2-1 TRBV6-1 NA TRBD2
CASSHHDRVSYEQYF TGTGCCAGCAGTCACCATGACAGGGTCTCCTACGAGCAGTACTTC TRBJ2-7 TRBV28 few TRBD1
CASSITGYEQYF TGTGCCAGCAGTATTACAGGGTATGAGCAGTACTTC TRBJ2-7 TRBV12-3/TRBV12-4 many NA
CASSWSLAGGGNEQFF TGTGCCAGCAGCTGGTCCCTAGCGGGAGGTGGCAATGAGCAGTTCTTC TRBJ2-1 TRBV7-6 NA TRBD2
CATSRAGEGANEQFF TGTGCCACCAGCAGAGCGGGGGAAGGGGCCAATGAGCAGTTCTTC TRBJ2-1 TRBV15 NA NA
CASSLGQGAHYGYTF TGCGCCAGCAGCTTGGGACAGGGGGCCCACTATGGCTACACCTTC TRBJ1-2 TRBV5-1 NA TRBD1
CASSLSSGRSEDEQYF TGTGCCAGCAGCTTATCTAGCGGGAGATCTGAGGACGAGCAGTACTTC TRBJ2-7 TRBV7-8 NA TRBD2
CASSNPRQGGVQETQYF TGTGCCAGCAGCAACCCCCGACAGGGGGGCGTCCAAGAGACCCAGTACTTC TRBJ2-5 TRBV9 few TRBD1
CASSEHSGANVLTF TGTGCCAGCAGTGAACACTCTGGGGCCAACGTCCTGACTTTC TRBJ2-6 TRBV6-1 NA NA
CASSIPDGITDTQYF TGCGCCAGCAGCATCCCGGACGGAATCACAGATACGCAGTATTTT TRBJ2-3 TRBV5-1 many NA
CASSLDRENTGELFF TGCGCCAGCAGCTTGGACAGGGAAAACACCGGGGAGCTGTTTTTT TRBJ2-2 TRBV5-1 few NA
CASTKGDSYYEQYF TGTGCCAGCACCAAGGGGGACAGCTACTACGAGCAGTACTTC TRBJ2-7 TRBV6-2/TRBV6-3 NA TRBD1
CASSATTGGETQYF TGTGCCAGCAGCGCTACTACAGGGGGAGAGACCCAGTACTTC TRBJ2-5 TRBV5-5 NA TRBD1
CAGGVAELQETQYF TGTGCCGGGGGGGTAGCGGAACTCCAAGAGACCCAGTACTTC TRBJ2-5 TRBV2 few TRBD2
CASSFREGGNPTNEKLFF TGTGCCAGCAGTTTCAGGGAAGGGGGCAACCCAACTAATGAAAAACTGTTTTTT TRBJ1-4 TRBV6-5 few TRBD1
CASSSAPSNEQFF TGCGCCAGCAGCTCCGCCCCTAGCAATGAGCAGTTCTTC TRBJ2-1 TRBV5-1 NA NA
CASSPTGGADTQYF TGTGCCAGCAGTCCGACAGGGGGCGCAGATACGCAGTATTTT TRBJ2-3 TRBV12-3/TRBV12-4 few TRBD1
CASSGAGLAGEIETQYF TGTGCCAGCAGCGGAGCGGGACTAGCGGGAGAGATAGAGACCCAGTACTTC TRBJ2-5 TRBV13 few TRBD2
CASSQGWGAGEGNEQFF TGTGCCAGCAGCCAAGGCTGGGGGGCGGGAGAAGGTAATGAGCAGTTCTTC TRBJ2-1 TRBV4-2 many NA
CASSLVLAGGYNEQFF TGTGCCAGCAGTTTAGTTTTGGCGGGAGGGTACAATGAGCAGTTCTTC TRBJ2-1 TRBV12-3/TRBV12-4 NA TRBD2
CSAETSSYNEQFF TGCAGCGCTGAGACTAGCAGCTACAATGAGCAGTTCTTC TRBJ2-1 TRBV29-1 medium-sized TRBD2
CASSGNSGTDTGELFF TGTGCCAGCAGCGGAAATAGCGGGACTGACACCGGGGAGCTGTTTTTT TRBJ2-2 TRBV9 NA TRBD2